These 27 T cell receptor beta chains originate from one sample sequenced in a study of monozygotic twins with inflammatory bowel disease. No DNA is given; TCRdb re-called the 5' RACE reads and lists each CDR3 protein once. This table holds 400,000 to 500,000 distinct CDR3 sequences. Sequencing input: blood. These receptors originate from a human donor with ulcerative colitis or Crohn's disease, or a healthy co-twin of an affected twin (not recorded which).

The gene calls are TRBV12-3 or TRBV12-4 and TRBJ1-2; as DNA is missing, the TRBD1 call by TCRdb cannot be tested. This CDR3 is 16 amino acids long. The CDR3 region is CASRNSLTGEHYGYTF.

This CDR3 reads CASSYSTGDYEQYF. The chain links TRBV6-5 to TRBJ2-7; TCRdb lists TRBD1, though no DNA is available to test this call. Germline CDR1 MNHEY, CDR2 SVGAGI. CDR3 length: 14 residues.

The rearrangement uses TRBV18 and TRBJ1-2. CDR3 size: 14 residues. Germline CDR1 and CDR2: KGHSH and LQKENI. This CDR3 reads CASSPALLSYGYTF.

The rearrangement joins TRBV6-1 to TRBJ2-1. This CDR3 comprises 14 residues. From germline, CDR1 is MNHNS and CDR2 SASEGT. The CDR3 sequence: CASRTQSTYNEQFF.

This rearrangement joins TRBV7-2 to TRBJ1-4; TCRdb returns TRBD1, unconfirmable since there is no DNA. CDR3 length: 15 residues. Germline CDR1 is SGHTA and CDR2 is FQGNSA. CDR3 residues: CASSRQGQTNEKLFF.

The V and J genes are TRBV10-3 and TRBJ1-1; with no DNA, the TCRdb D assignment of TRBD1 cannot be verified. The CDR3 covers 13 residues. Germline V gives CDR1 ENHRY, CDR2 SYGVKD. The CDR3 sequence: CAIREDRGRGAFF.

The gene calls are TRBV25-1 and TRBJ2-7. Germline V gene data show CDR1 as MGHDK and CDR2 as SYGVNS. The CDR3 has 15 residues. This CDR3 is CASSSVDRGFYEQYF.

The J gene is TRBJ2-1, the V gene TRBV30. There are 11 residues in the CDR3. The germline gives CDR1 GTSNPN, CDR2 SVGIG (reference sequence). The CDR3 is CAQGLYNEQFF.

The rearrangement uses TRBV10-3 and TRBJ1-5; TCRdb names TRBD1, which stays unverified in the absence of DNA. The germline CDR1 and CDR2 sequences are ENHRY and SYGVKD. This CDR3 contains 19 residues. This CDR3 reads CAISESAFRDRVLNQPQHF.

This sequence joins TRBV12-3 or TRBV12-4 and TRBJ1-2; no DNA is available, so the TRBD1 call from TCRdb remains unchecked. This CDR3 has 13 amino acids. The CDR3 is CASALGGNYGYTF.

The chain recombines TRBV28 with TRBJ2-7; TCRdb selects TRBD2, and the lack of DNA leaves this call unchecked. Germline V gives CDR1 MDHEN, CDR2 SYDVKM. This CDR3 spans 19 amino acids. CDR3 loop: CASSLLGEEGRGSGYEQYF.

The CDR3 loop reads CASSVPPNPYEQYF. This sequence joins TRBV28 and TRBJ2-7; the D call from TCRdb, TRBD1, cannot be confirmed without DNA. The CDR3 length is 14 residues. Germline CDR1 MDHEN, CDR2 SYDVKM.

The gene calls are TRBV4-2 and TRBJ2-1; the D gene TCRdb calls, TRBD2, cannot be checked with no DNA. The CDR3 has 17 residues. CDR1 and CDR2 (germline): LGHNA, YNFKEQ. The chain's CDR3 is CASSQTPRTSGAYEQFF.

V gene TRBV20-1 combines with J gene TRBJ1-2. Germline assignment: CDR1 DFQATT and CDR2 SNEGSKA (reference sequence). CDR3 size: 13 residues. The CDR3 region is CSTRDSRNYGYTF.

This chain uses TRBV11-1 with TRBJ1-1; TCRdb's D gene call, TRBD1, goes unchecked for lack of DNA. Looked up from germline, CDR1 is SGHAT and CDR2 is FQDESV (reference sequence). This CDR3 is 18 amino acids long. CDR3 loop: CASSLARTRGNWGTEAFF.

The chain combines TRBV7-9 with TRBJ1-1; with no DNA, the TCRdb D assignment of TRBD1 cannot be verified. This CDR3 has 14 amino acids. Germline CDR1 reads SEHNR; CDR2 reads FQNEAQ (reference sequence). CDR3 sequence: CASRPDSVGMLAFF.

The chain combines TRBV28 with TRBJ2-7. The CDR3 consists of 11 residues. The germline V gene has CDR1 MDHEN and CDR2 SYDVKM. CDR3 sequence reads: CASSLKYEQYF.

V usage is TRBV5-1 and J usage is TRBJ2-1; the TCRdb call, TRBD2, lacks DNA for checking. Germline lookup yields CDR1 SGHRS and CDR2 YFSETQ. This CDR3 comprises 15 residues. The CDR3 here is CASSSLAGGLGEQFF.

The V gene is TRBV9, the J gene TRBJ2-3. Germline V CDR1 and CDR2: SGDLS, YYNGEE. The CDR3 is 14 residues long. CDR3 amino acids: CASSVGVSTDTQYF.

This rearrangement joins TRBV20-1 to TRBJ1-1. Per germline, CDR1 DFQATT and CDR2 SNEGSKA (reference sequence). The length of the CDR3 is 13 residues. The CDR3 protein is CSARDLPNTEAFF.

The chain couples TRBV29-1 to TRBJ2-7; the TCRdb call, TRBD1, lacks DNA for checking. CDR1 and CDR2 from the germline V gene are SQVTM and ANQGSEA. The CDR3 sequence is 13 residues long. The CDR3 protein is CSAKQGKRDEQYF.

The CDR3 sequence is CASTTGPNPTGELFF. The chain uses TRBV9 and TRBJ2-2; there is no DNA to check the TCRdb D call of TRBD2. The germline CDR1 and CDR2 sequences are SGDLS and YYNGEE. CDR3 length: 15 residues.

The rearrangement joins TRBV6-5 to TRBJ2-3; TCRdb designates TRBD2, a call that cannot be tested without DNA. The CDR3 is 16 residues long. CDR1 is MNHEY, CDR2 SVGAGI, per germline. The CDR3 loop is CASSYVTSGGTDTQYF.

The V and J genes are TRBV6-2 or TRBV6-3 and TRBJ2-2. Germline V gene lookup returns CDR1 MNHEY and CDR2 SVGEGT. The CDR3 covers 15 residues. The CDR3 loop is CASSYIGGYTGELFF.

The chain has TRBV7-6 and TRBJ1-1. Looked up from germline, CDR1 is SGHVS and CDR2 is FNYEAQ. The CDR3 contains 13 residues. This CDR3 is CASSPEGILGAFF.

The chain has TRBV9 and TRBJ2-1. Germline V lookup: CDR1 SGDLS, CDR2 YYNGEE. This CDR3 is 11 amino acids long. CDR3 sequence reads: CASSVRKEQFF.

CDR3 loop: CASSLGGPENEQFF. V usage is TRBV7-3 and J usage is TRBJ2-1; the D call from TCRdb, TRBD2, cannot be confirmed without DNA. The germline V gene has CDR1 SGHTA and CDR2 FQGTGA. This CDR3 comprises 14 residues.